The rows below give T cell receptor beta chains drawn from one sample of a study of CD8+ T cells in alopecia areata. Some clones are missing from TCRdb's copy, which holds only in-frame ones; the method was immunoSEQ multiplex PCR. The sample comprises over 150,000 clones, about 56% of which are singletons, and under 5% rests with the top ten. Sequencing used CD8+ T cells sorted from blood. All receptors derive from a human donor in good health. CDR3s include the opening cysteine and the closing phenylalanine or tryptophan. The D gene is left open where the match is weak. Size values are once, few and many counts, or a class for expanded clones, and some rows have none.

j_call clone_size d_call v_call cdr3_nt cdr3_aa
TRBJ1-1 - - TRBV27 TGTGCCAGCAGTTTCCTCGGCCAGGCTGAAGCTTTCTTT CASSFLGQAEAFF
TRBJ1-5 - - TRBV15 TGTGCCACCAGAGTCGGTCTGTCGGGCAATCAGCCCCAGCATTTT CATRVGLSGNQPQHF
TRBJ2-1 - - TRBV5-5 TGTGCCAGCAGCTTGTTACTCGATGAGCAGTTCTTC CASSLLLDEQFF
TRBJ1-1 - - TRBV5-4 TGTGCCAGCAGCCTAGGGGACACTGAAGCTTTCTTT CASSLGDTEAFF
TRBJ2-7 once TRBD1 TRBV5-1 TGCGCCAGCAGCCCCCGGACAGGTACCTACGAGCAGTACTTC CASSPRTGTYEQYF
TRBJ2-1 - - TRBV6-1 TGTGCCAGCAGTGAAGCCCCGAGCTCCTACAATGAGCAGTTCTTC CASSEAPSSYNEQFF
TRBJ1-1 - - TRBV4-1 TGCGCCAGCAGCCAAGTTTTGTACGCGGAAGCTTTCTTT CASSQVLYAEAFF
TRBJ2-5 - - TRBV11-2 TGTGCCAGCAGCTTAGAAGGTCAGAGGGACGAGACCCAGTACTTC CASSLEGQRDETQYF
TRBJ2-7 - - TRBV30 TGTGCCTGGACCCAGGCCAGGGGGGTCTACGAGCAGTACTTC CAWTQARGVYEQYF
TRBJ1-1 - - TRBV7-2 TGTGCCAGCAGCTCTATTGAAGCTTTCTTT CASSSIEAFF
TRBJ2-4 - - TRBV30 TGTGCCTGGAGTGGGGCAGGGCCCGTAGCCAAAAACATTCAGTACTTC CAWSGAGPVAKNIQYF
TRBJ2-7 - - TRBV4-1 TGCGCCAGCAGCCAAGAAAACTTTGCCAGCTACGAGCAGTACTTC CASSQENFASYEQYF
TRBJ2-7 - - TRBV27 TGTGCCAGCAGATTGGACGCAGCCTACGAGCAGTACTTC CASRLDAAYEQYF
TRBJ2-1 - - TRBV29-1 TGCAGAGTTCAAGTCACCGGGCCCCACAATGAGCAGTTCTTC CRVQVTGPHNEQFF
TRBJ2-1 once TRBD1 TRBV14 TGTGCCAGCAGTAACGTCGGACAGGATTACAATGTGCAGTTCTTC CASSNVGQDYNVQFF
TRBJ1-6 - - TRBV5-6 TGTGCCAGCAGCTGGGGGCAGGGGAATAATTCACCCCTCCACTTT CASSWGQGNNSPLHF
TRBJ2-1 - - TRBV29-1 TGCAGCGTTTCTTCGACCGGCGGTGAGCAGTTCTTC CSVSSTGGEQFF
TRBJ1-1 few - TRBV7-9 TGTGCCAGCAGCTTTGAAGCCCTTGAAGCTTTCTTT CASSFEALEAFF
TRBJ1-2 - - TRBV4-1 TGCGCCAGCAGCTCCGAGGATTCTAACTATGGCTACACCTTC CASSSEDSNYGYTF
TRBJ1-2 - - TRBV5-6 TGTGCCAGCAGCTTGGGACTAGACTATGGCTACACCTTC CASSLGLDYGYTF
TRBJ2-1 - - TRBV13 TGTGCCAGCAGCTTAGGGGGACCTACGAATGTCTATGAGCAGTTCTTC CASSLGGPTNVYEQFF
TRBJ2-5 - TRBD1 TRBV15 TGTGCCTCTGCAGGGGGCAGGGAGACCCAGTACTTC CASAGGRETQYF
TRBJ2-5 - TRBD1 TRBV29-1 TGCAGCGTTCCCCTCCAGGGGGTCGGGACCCAGTACTTC CSVPLQGVGTQYF
TRBJ1-1 - - TRBV30 TGTGCCTGGAGTGTAGATATGAACACTGAAGCTTTCTTT CAWSVDMNTEAFF
TRBJ2-2 - - TRBV11-2 TGTGCCAGCAGCTTAGCCGGGGGTAGCGGGAACACCGGGGAGCTGTTTTTT CASSLAGGSGNTGELFF
TRBJ1-6 once - TRBV7-9 TGTGCCAGCAGCCTAGATAATTCACCCCTCCACTTT CASSLDNSPLHF
TRBJ2-1 - TRBD2 TRBV28 TGTGCCAGCAGTTTACAGCGGGGGAACAATGAGCAGTTCTTC CASSLQRGNNEQFF
TRBJ2-7 - TRBD1 TRBV29-1 TGCAGCGTTGAATTGCAGGGGGCGAGCTCCTACGAGCAGTACTTC CSVELQGASSYEQYF
TRBJ2-7 - - TRBV4-2 TGTGCCAGCAGCCAAGGGGTGATGACTCCCTACGAGCAGTACTTC CASSQGVMTPYEQYF
TRBJ1-2 - - TRBV29-1 TGCACCAACGGGGGGCGCAACTATGGCTACACCTTC CTNGGRNYGYTF
TRBJ2-7 - - TRBV20-1 TGCAGTGCTCGGACAGTAGGAGAGCAGTACTTC CSARTVGEQYF
TRBJ2-7 - TRBD1 TRBV6-1 TGTGCCAGCAGCCATCCGGGGACAGGGTCTAACCAGCAGTACTTC CASSHPGTGSNQQYF
TRBJ1-6 - TRBD1 TRBV13 TGTGCCAGCAGCCCAGTGGACAGGGGGAATTCACCCCTCCACTTT CASSPVDRGNSPLHF
TRBJ2-2 few - TRBV7-9 TGTGCCAGCAGCTTGGGGTTGTGGGACTACACCGGGGAGCTGTTTTTT CASSLGLWDYTGELFF
TRBJ1-4 - - TRBV29-1 TGCAGCGTTGAAGTCGAGAGGGTTCCGTTTTTT CSVEVERVPFF
TRBJ2-5 - TRBD1 TRBV6-6 TGTGCCAGCAGTTCTCCGACAGGGGGGTTGGAGACCCAGTACTTC CASSSPTGGLETQYF
TRBJ1-2 - - TRBV2 TGTGCCAGCAGTGAAGAGGGGAACTATGGCTACACCTTC CASSEEGNYGYTF
TRBJ1-5 - - TRBV27 TGTGCCAGCAGTTCAAATGGCAATCAGCCCCAGCATTTT CASSSNGNQPQHF
TRBJ1-1 - - TRBV5-4 TGTGCCAGCAGCTTGACTGGGGCTGAAGCTTTCTTT CASSLTGAEAFF
TRBJ2-7 many - TRBV7-9 TGTGCCAGCAGCTTACCACAGGGGAGGTACGAGCAGTACTTC CASSLPQGRYEQYF
TRBJ2-4 - - TRBV9 TGTGCCAGCAGCGTAGGAGGGGGCAAAAACATTCAGTACTTC CASSVGGGKNIQYF
TRBJ1-5 few - TRBV27 TGTGCCAGCGCCCCGGTCACGCTTAGCAATCAGCCCCAGCATTTT CASAPVTLSNQPQHF
TRBJ1-4 few - TRBV13 TGTGCCAGCAGCTTAGAGGGACAACGGGGGGAAAAACTGTTTTTT CASSLEGQRGEKLFF
TRBJ2-5 few TRBD2 TRBV5-1 TGCGCCAGCAGCCCGGCCGGCGGGGGGGCTGAGACCCAGTACTTC CASSPAGGGAETQYF
TRBJ2-1 - - TRBV5-6 TGTGCCAGCAGCTTCGGGGGGCCGAGTAATGAGCAGTTCTTC CASSFGGPSNEQFF
TRBJ2-5 - - TRBV6-1 TGTGCCAGCAGACGGGGACTGGGGGCTCAAGAGACCCAGTACTTC CASRRGLGAQETQYF
TRBJ1-3 few TRBD1 TRBV5-1 TGCGCCAGCTCCCGGACAGGGGTGGACACCATATATTTT CASSRTGVDTIYF
TRBJ1-5 - TRBD1 TRBV6-5 TGTGCCAGCAGTTCTGGACAGGGTAATAGCAATCAGCCCCAGCATTTT CASSSGQGNSNQPQHF
TRBJ2-7 - - TRBV27 TGTGCCAGCAGTCTCGGGTCTAGCTCCTACGAGCAGTACTTC CASSLGSSSYEQYF
TRBJ2-4 - - TRBV7-9 TGTGCCAGCAGTGGGGTCAGCTCCTTGTCAGCCAAAAACATTCAGTACTTC CASSGVSSLSAKNIQYF
TRBJ1-2 once - TRBV4-1 TGCGCCAGCAGCCAAGATAGGGTCGGGGGGGCCCCGGCGAGCTATGGCTACACCTTC CASSQDRVGGAPASYGYTF
TRBJ2-3 - TRBD1 TRBV5-1 TGCGCCAGCAGTTCCCCCGGGACAGGGGTCCGCACAGATACGCAGTATTTT CASSSPGTGVRTDTQYF
TRBJ2-7 once - TRBV5-4 TGTGCCAGCAGCTCCAGGGAGGACGAGCAGTACTTC CASSSREDEQYF
TRBJ2-7 - TRBD2 TRBV5-4 TGTGCCAGCACCCCCGAGGGGACTAGCGGCGCATCCTACGAGCAGTACTTC CASTPEGTSGASYEQYF
TRBJ1-1 - - TRBV19 TGTGCCAGTAGTATGCCCACTGAAGCTTTCTTT CASSMPTEAFF
TRBJ2-1 few TRBD2 TRBV29-1 TGCAGCGTTGACAGCGGGGGGCTCCTACCCTACAATGAGCAGTTCTTC CSVDSGGLLPYNEQFF
TRBJ1-1 - - TRBV5-1 TGCGCCAGCAGCTTGGGTGGGCTGAACACTGAAGCTTTCTTT CASSLGGLNTEAFF
TRBJ2-3 - - TRBV7-9 TGTGCCAGCAGCACCCTGCGCGACCACACAGATACGCAGTATTTT CASSTLRDHTDTQYF
TRBJ1-6 few - TRBV19 TGTGCCAGTTCCCCAGCTAATTCACCCCTCCACTTT CASSPANSPLHF